This T cell receptor (beta chain) derives from a study of T-cell reconstitution after alpha-beta-depleted transplantation in children. Findings and caveats of the study: Newly produced T cells mostly accounted for T-cell counts and diversity one year post-transplant.

This clonotype was picked up many times. What it binds is not known. Germline CDR1 and CDR2: SGHTA and FQGNSA. The CDR3 consists of 13 residues. The germline V and J ends were trimmed by 1 base and 6 bases, with 7 bases remaining between them. During its preparation, the TCRbeta library received unique molecular identifiers. TCRdb reprocessed the PCR reads via MiXCR and lists one record per CDR3 protein. Here the sample spans hundreds of thousands of distinct CDR3 sequences, 10% to 13% being singletons. This chain uses TRBV7-2 with TRBJ2-1; no reliable D call. Sequences were derived from PBMCs, sampled before TCRalphabeta/CD19-depleted stem cell transplant. The TCR originated in a child younger than 10 with inherited bone marrow failure, due to receive a stem cell transplant. In nucleotides, the CDR3 is TGTGCCAGCAGCTTAGTCCAGACCAATGAGCAGTTCTTC. Amino acid sequence: CASSLVQTNEQFF.